This TCR beta chain is from a study of T cell responses to AZD1222 COVID-19 vaccine. Points from the study as a whole: Nearly half of unique spike-specific TCRs reportedly avoided B.1.351 and B.1.1.7 mutated regions. The study sampled repertoires only after the peak T cell response.

Method: immunoSEQ multiplex PCR; TCRdb's copy keeps in-frame clones and lacks some. The data show some 200,000 clones, more than 75% seen once. The CDR3 has 18 residues. The trim removed 0 bases at V and 5 bases at J, leaving 11 bases unmatched. Germline V gene lookup returns CDR1 MGHRA and CDR2 YSYEKL. This clone has a single count. The antigen is unknown. The input for sequencing was peripheral blood, taken 28 days after the second AZD1222 dose. This TCR was recovered from an adult who received the AZD1222 COVID-19 vaccine. The chain joins TRBV4-1 to TRBJ2-1, with TRBD2 matching 9 bases. Here the CDR3 reads CASSQETAGTSSHNEQFF. The CDR3, as DNA: TGCGCCAGCAGCCAAGAGACGGCGGGGACTAGCAGCCACAATGAGCAGTTCTTC.